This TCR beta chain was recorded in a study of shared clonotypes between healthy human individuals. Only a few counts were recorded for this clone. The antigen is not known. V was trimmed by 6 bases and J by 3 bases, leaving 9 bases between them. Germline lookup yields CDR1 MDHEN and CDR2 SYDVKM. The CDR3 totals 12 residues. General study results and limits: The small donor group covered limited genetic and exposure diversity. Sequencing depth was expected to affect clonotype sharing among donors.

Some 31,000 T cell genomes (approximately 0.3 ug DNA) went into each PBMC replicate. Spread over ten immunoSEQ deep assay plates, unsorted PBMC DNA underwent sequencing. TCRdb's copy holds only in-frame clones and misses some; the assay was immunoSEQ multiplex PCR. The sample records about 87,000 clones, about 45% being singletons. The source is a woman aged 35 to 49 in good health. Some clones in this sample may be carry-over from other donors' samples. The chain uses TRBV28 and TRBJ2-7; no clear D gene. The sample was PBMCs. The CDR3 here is CASRSRRYEQYF. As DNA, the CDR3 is TGTGCCAGCAGGTCCCGCCGCTACGAGCAGTACTTC.